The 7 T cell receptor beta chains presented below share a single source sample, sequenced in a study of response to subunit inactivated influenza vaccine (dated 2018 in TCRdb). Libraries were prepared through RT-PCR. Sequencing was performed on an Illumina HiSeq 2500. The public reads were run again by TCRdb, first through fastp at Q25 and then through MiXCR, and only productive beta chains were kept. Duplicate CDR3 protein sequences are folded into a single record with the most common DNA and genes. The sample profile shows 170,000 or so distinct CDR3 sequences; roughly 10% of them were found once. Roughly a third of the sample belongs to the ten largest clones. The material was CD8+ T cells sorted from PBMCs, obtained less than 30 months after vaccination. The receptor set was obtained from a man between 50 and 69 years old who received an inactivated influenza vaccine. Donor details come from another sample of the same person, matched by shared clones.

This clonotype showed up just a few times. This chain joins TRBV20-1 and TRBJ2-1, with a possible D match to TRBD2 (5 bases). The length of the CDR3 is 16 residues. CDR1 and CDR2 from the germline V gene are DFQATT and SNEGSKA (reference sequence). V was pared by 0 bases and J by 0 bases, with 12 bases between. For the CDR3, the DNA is TGCAGTGCTAGAGATTGGAGCGGCCTCTCCTACAATGAGCAGTTCTTC. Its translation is CSARDWSGLSYNEQFF.

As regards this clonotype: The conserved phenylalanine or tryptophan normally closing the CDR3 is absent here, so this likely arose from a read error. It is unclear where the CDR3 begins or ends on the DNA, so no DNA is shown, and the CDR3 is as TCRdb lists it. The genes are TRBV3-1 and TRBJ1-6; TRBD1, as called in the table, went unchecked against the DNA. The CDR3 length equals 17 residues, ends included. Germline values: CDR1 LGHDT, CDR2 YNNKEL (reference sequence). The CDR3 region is CASSQELAQGLPPHRTV.

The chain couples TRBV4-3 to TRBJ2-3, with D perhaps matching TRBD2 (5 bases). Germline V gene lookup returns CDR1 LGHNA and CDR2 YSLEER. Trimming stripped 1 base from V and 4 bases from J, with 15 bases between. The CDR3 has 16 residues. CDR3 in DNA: TGCGCCAGCAGCCAAGTGTGGGCTAGCTCCCCAGATACGCAGTATTTT. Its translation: CASSQVWASSPDTQYF.

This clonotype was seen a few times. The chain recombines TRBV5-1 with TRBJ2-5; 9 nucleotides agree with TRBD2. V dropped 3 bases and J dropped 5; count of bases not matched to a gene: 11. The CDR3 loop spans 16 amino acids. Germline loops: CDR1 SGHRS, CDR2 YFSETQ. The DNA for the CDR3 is TGCGCCAGCAGCTCGCAGCGGGGGGCCTTCCCGGAGACCCAGTACTTC. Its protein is CASSSQRGAFPETQYF.

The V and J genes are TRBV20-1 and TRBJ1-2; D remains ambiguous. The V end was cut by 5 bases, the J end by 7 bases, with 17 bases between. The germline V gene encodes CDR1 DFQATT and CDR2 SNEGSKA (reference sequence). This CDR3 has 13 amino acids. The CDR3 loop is CSAPNPIVGGYTF. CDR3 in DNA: TGCAGTGCTCCGAACCCCATCGTAGGTGGCTACACCTTC.

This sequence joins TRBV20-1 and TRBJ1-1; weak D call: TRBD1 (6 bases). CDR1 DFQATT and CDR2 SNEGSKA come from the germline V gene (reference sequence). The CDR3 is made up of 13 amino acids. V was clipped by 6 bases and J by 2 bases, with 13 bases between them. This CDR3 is CSATDRSNTEAFF. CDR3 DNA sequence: TGCAGTGCCACAGACAGGAGTAACACTGAAGCTTTCTTT.

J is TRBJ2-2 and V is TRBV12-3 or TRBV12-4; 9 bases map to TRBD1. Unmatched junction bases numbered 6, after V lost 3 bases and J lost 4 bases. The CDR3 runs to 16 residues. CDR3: CASSFGTGSFTGELFF. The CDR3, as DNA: TGTGCCAGCAGTTTTGGGACAGGGAGTTTCACCGGGGAGCTGTTTTTT.